This TCR beta chain came from a study of T cells after posttransplantation cyclophosphamide. Regarding the study as a whole: TRB clonality was highly associated with recipient CMV seropositivity and reactivation.

With regard to this clone: No antigen is known for it.

CDR1 and CDR2 from the germline V gene are MDHEN and SYDVKM. V gave up 3 bases and J gave up 4 bases, with 12 bases separating them. The CDR3 covers 14 residues. TCRdb's table, derived via immunoSEQ multiplex PCR, lists solely in-frame clones and lacks some. The sample lists roughly 14,000 clones; roughly 87% were seen once. Controls had myeloablative marrow grafts with methotrexate and calcineurin inhibitor, sampled at 1 year. The V and J genes are TRBV28 and TRBJ1-2, with D tentatively TRBD1 (6 bases). The source is a male patient in his forties or fifties who received an allogeneic stem cell transplant from an unrelated donor, was CMV-positive, and had chronic GVHD only. Some T cells may be transferred from the graft donor. The source was PBMCs, collected after an allogeneic stem cell transplant with a calcineurin inhibitor and methotrexate. The CDR3 spells CASSFQGQAYGYTF. Here the CDR3 DNA reads TGTGCCAGCAGTTTCCAGGGGCAGGCCTATGGCTACACCTTC.